This T cell receptor (beta chain) was observed in a study of neoadjuvant anti-PD-1 for oral cavity cancer. Study-level results: Non-responders to neoadjuvant nivolumab had significantly more clonal PBMC T cells than responders.

A remark on this clone: Its specificity is unknown.

Using immunoSEQ multiplex PCR, the repertoire was profiled, and TCRdb retains in-frame clones only, with some absent. The data show tens of thousands of clones, around four fifths seen once. Cohort: HPV-negative, locally advanced oral cavity squamous cell carcinoma patients. Trimming removed 0 bases at V and 6 bases at J, with 15 bases between. Germline CDR1 and CDR2: SNHLY and FYNNEI. The CDR3 has 15 amino acids. This clonotype originated in a person between 35 and 79 years old with oral cavity squamous cell carcinoma. The chain joins TRBV2 to TRBJ2-7; D is undetermined. This material consisted of PBMCs, taken before nivolumab (anti-PD-1) treatment. The CDR3 reads CASSEAPFRGLEQYF. The CDR3 nucleotides are TGTGCCAGCAGTGAAGCGCCCTTCAGAGGCCTCGAGCAGTACTTC.